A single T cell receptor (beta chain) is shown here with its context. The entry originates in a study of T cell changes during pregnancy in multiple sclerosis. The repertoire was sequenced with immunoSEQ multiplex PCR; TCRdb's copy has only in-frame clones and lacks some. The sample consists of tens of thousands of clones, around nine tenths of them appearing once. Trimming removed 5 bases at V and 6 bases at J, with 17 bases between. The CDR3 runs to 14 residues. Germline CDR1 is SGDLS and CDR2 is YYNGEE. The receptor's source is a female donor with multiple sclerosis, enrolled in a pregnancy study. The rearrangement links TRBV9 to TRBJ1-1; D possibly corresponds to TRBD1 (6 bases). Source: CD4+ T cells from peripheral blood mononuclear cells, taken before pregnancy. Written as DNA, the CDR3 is TGTGCCAGCAGTAACGCTTTACAGGGCGCTGAAGCTTTCTTT. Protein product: CASSNALQGAEAFF. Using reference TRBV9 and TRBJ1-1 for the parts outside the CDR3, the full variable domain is DSGVTQTPKHLITATGQRVTLRCSPRSGDLSVYWYQQSLDQGLQFLIQYYNGEERAKGNILERFSAQQFPDLHSELNLSSLELGDSALYFCASSNALQGAEAFFGQGTRLTVV.